One and the same sample provided the 28 T cell receptor beta chains below, sequenced in a study of cytomegalovirus exposure and HLA in healthy donors. It was with 60 Vbeta and 13 Jbeta primers that the PCR ran. TCRdb's copy holds only in-frame clones and misses some; the assay was immunoSEQ multiplex PCR. Of under 150,000 clones in the sample, around 83% were seen once. The sequenced material came from PBMCs. Receptors originate from a girl aged 2-10 years in good health and CMV-seronegative.

CDR3 sequence: CASSPPSTGELFF. The CDR3 region has the DNA TGTGCCAGCAGTCCCCCCAGCACCGGGGAGCTGTTTTTT. The rearrangement joins TRBV28 to TRBJ2-2; D gene unclear. CDR1 is MDHEN and CDR2 is SYDVKM in the germline V gene. V gave up 5 bases and J gave up 4 bases, with 8 bases separating them. The CDR3 spans 13 residues.

CDR3 residues: CASSPRDRGARLAMETQYF. CDR3 coding DNA: TGTGCCAGCAGCCCGAGAGACAGGGGAGCTCGGCTAGCGATGGAGACCCAGTACTTC. The chain has TRBV9 and TRBJ2-5, with 8 bases matching TRBD1. CDR3 length: 19 amino acids. The trim removed 4 bases at V and 5 bases at J, leaving 22 bases unmatched. Germline V CDR1 and CDR2: SGDLS, YYNGEE.

As for this clone: Other DNA sequences in the same sample also yield this CDR3. The chain links TRBV25-1 to TRBJ2-1; TRBD2 agrees at 15 bases. The CDR3 has 15 amino acids. Germline V CDR1 and CDR2: MGHDK, SYGVNS. V trimming: 8 bases; J trimming: 4 bases; junction bases outside the gene matches: 3. The CDR3 DNA reads TGTGCCAGCTCCGGACTAGCGGGAGGGTACAATGAGCAGTTCTTC. Residues: CASSGLAGGYNEQFF.

The chain joins TRBV7-2 to TRBJ2-1, with D possibly being TRBD2 (5 bases). The CDR3 is 15 amino acids. Germline assignment: CDR1 SGHTA and CDR2 FQGNSA. V shed 2 bases and J shed 5 bases, with 13 bases lying between them. CDR3 protein: CASSLSGLLDNEQFF. The CDR3, as DNA: TGTGCCAGCAGCTTAAGCGGACTCCTGGACAATGAGCAGTTCTTC.

This CDR3 reads CASSLYPGVPSYNEQFF. Here the CDR3 DNA reads TGTGCCAGCAGCTTATACCCAGGGGTTCCCTCCTACAATGAGCAGTTCTTC. This chain joins TRBV11-2 and TRBJ2-1; possible D gene TRBD1, 6 bases. The CDR3 runs 17 residues. The germline V and J ends were trimmed by 2 bases and 0 bases, with 14 bases remaining between them. Germline lookup yields CDR1 SGHAT and CDR2 FQNNGV.

In this sample, this clone turned up a few times. The chain links TRBV6-5 to TRBJ2-1, with TRBD2 matching 8 bases. CDR3 length: 16 amino acids. Germline CDR1 MNHEY, CDR2 SVGAGI. V was pared by 2 bases and J by 2 bases, with 5 bases of the junction left unmatched. The CDR3 protein is CASSYHREGPYNEQFF. The CDR3 region has the DNA TGTGCCAGCAGTTACCACCGGGAGGGCCCCTACAATGAGCAGTTCTTC.

The chain employs TRBV30 and TRBJ1-1; D remains ambiguous. Trimming stripped 0 bases from V and 3 bases from J, with 11 bases between. Germline V CDR1 and CDR2: GTSNPN, SVGIG (reference sequence). This CDR3 spans 14 amino acids. CDR3 in amino acids: CAWSVLTGDTEAFF. The DNA for the CDR3 is TGTGCCTGGAGTGTACTAACCGGGGACACTGAAGCTTTCTTT.

This chain uses TRBV7-9 with TRBJ1-1, with D unresolved. The CDR3 has 13 amino acids. V lost 3 bases to trimming and J lost 0 bases, with 5 bases between them. Germline V CDR1 and CDR2: SEHNR, FQNEAQ (reference sequence). For the CDR3, the DNA is TGTGCCAGCAGCTTGGCCTTGAACACTGAAGCTTTCTTT. Translation: CASSLALNTEAFF.

The chain uses TRBV10-1 and TRBJ1-4; D remains unclear. This CDR3 comprises 11 residues. Trimming stripped 8 bases from V and 4 bases from J, with 5 bases between. Germline values: CDR1 WNHNN, CDR2 SYGVQD (reference sequence). CDR3 in amino acids: CASRLNEKLFF. Written as DNA, the CDR3 is TGCGCCAGCCGACTTAATGAAAAACTGTTTTTT.

The rearrangement joins TRBV2 to TRBJ1-3; a possible D gene is TRBD1 (5 bases). CDR1 and CDR2 (germline): SNHLY, FYNNEI. V lost 2 bases and J lost 0, with 11 bases in between. The CDR3 covers 16 residues. The CDR3 DNA is TGTGCCAGCAGTGAATGGGGCAGGGACTCTGGAAACACCATATATTTT. It yields the protein CASSEWGRDSGNTIYF.

This chain links TRBV6-5 with TRBJ2-1; the match to TRBD1 covers 11 bases. The CDR3 runs to 14 residues. Germline V gene lookup returns CDR1 MNHEY and CDR2 SVGAGI. Trimming removed 5 bases from V and 7 bases from J; junction bases left unmatched: 4. For the CDR3, the DNA is TGTGCCAGCAGTCGGACAGGGGGCTTAAATGAGCAGTTCTTC. The encoded protein is CASSRTGGLNEQFF.

The CDR3, as DNA: TGTGCCAGCAGTAAACAGGTTAGCACAGATACGCAGTATTTT. Translating gives CASSKQVSTDTQYF. The rearrangement uses TRBV27 and TRBJ2-3; the D gene is possibly TRBD1 (5 bases). The germline V and J ends were trimmed by 5 bases and 0 bases, with 9 bases remaining between them. The CDR3 runs 14 residues. The V gene's germline CDR1 is MNHEY and CDR2 SMNVEV (reference sequence).

This chain connects TRBV9 to TRBJ1-6; a possible D gene is TRBD1 (5 bases). Per the germline V gene, CDR1 is SGDLS and CDR2 is YYNGEE. V was shortened by 0 bases and J by 7 bases, with 11 bases between the two germline ends. The CDR3 sequence is 15 residues long. The DNA of the CDR3 is TGTGCCAGCAGCGTAGCTACTGGGGGGAATTCACCCCTCCACTTT. Amino acids: CASSVATGGNSPLHF.

The rearrangement uses TRBV28 and TRBJ2-5; 13 bases are a match to TRBD2. This CDR3 is 16 amino acids long. Germline V gene sequence: CDR1 MDHEN, CDR2 SYDVKM. V trimming: 6 bases; J trimming: 4 bases; junction bases outside the gene matches: 8. The CDR3 here is CASRPGLAGLRETQYF. CDR3 DNA sequence: TGTGCCAGCAGGCCGGGACTAGCGGGACTTCGAGAGACCCAGTACTTC.

This clone has only a few counts. This chain joins TRBV6-5 and TRBJ1-5, with D possibly matching TRBD1 (5 bases). Germline values: CDR1 MNHEY, CDR2 SVGAGI. V was trimmed by 5 bases and J by 6 bases, leaving 11 bases between them. This CDR3 is built from 13 residues. CDR3 in DNA: TGTGCCAGCAGTCCGGGGGGAACTCAGCCCCAGCATTTT. Its translation is CASSPGGTQPQHF.

Only one count was recorded for this clone. The gene calls are TRBV4-1 and TRBJ1-2; possibly TRBD1 for D (6 bases). This CDR3 spans 17 amino acids. Trimming removed 1 base at V and 5 bases at J, with 20 bases between. CDR1 and CDR2 (germline): MGHRA, YSYEKL. The CDR3 sequence: CASSQAPGTINPYGYTF. In nucleotides, the CDR3 is TGCGCCAGCAGCCAAGCTCCCGGGACAATCAATCCTTATGGCTACACCTTC.

The CDR3 here is CASSPRGRAGVQPQHF. Here the CDR3 DNA reads TGTGCCAGCAGTCCCCGAGGGAGGGCAGGGGTTCAGCCCCAGCATTTT. The chain recombines TRBV2 with TRBJ1-5, with D possibly being TRBD1 (6 bases). With 5 bases removed from V and 6 bases from J, the gap between germline ends came to 20 bases. This CDR3 contains 16 residues. Germline V gives CDR1 SNHLY, CDR2 FYNNEI.

V and J are TRBV5-4 and TRBJ2-3; the D is unclear. The CDR3 has 14 residues. The V end was cut by 0 bases, the J end by 4 bases, with 9 bases between. The germline V gene has CDR1 SGHNT and CDR2 YYREEE (reference sequence). CDR3 region: CASSLVRSADTQYF. The CDR3 DNA reads TGTGCCAGCAGCTTGGTCAGGTCGGCAGATACGCAGTATTTT.

The V and J genes are TRBV6-5 and TRBJ1-2; D call uncertain. The CDR3 has 11 amino acids. Germline CDR1 reads MNHEY; CDR2 reads SVGAGI. V lost 6 bases and J lost 8, with 10 bases in between. The chain's CDR3 is CASSAGSGYTF. In nucleotides, the CDR3 is TGTGCCAGCAGCGCAGGTTCGGGCTACACCTTC.

This clone was counted once. This chain connects TRBV5-4 to TRBJ2-5; TRBD2 agrees at 9 bases. The germline V gene has CDR1 SGHNT and CDR2 YYREEE (reference sequence). The CDR3 consists of 16 residues. Trimming removed 5 bases from V and 5 bases from J; junction bases left unmatched: 13. The chain's CDR3 is CASRLWGGGATETQYF. The CDR3 nucleotides read TGTGCCAGCAGGTTGTGGGGCGGGGGGGCCACGGAGACCCAGTACTTC.

The rearrangement links TRBV11-2 to TRBJ1-6; D is possibly TRBD1 (5 bases). The germline gives CDR1 SGHAT, CDR2 FQNNGV. Trimming stripped 2 bases from V and 7 bases from J, with 15 bases between. The CDR3 extends over 16 amino acids. The DNA of the CDR3 is TGTGCCAGCAGCTTACATGGAGGGGTGGGGAATTCACCCCTCCACTTT. It encodes CASSLHGGVGNSPLHF.

This chain links TRBV4-2 with TRBJ1-2, with D perhaps matching TRBD1 (5 bases). Trimming left V 0 bases short and J 8 bases short, with 7 bases between. The CDR3 extends over 12 amino acids. CDR1 is LGHNA, CDR2 YNFKEQ, per germline. DNA for the CDR3: TGTGCCAGCAGCCAAGAAGGGGTGGGCTACACCTTC. Translating gives CASSQEGVGYTF.

This clone appeared a few times. V usage is TRBV5-1 and J usage is TRBJ2-2; 14 bases line up with TRBD2. Looked up from germline, CDR1 is SGHRS and CDR2 is YFSETQ. The CDR3 runs 19 residues. V was pared by 1 base and J by 4 bases, with 9 bases of the junction left unmatched. CDR3 sequence: CASSLQGTSGSGRTGELFF. Written as DNA, the CDR3 is TGCGCCAGCAGCTTGCAGGGGACTAGCGGGAGCGGTCGCACCGGGGAGCTGTTTTTT.

The gene calls are TRBV6-5 and TRBJ2-7; 8 nucleotides align to TRBD1. The J segment lost 6 bases and the V segment lost 2 bases, leaving 6 bases of the junction unmatched. The germline gives CDR1 MNHEY, CDR2 SVGAGI. The CDR3 has 14 amino acids. The CDR3 loop is CASSYQRTGSEQYF. Written as DNA, the CDR3 is TGTGCCAGCAGTTACCAACGGACAGGGAGCGAGCAGTACTTC.

The rearrangement uses TRBV29-1 and TRBJ2-7; 9 bases match TRBD1. V dropped 5 bases and J dropped 6; count of bases not matched to a gene: 8. The CDR3 sequence is 13 residues long. CDR1 SQVTM and CDR2 ANQGSEA come from the germline V gene. CDR3 region: CSVRDRVLAEQYF. The CDR3, as DNA: TGCAGCGTTCGGGACAGGGTGTTGGCCGAGCAGTACTTC.

The V call is TRBV25-1, the J call TRBJ2-7, with 7 bases aligning to TRBD1. CDR1 and CDR2 from the germline V gene are MGHDK and SYGVNS. The CDR3 sequence is 13 residues long. J lost 2 bases, V lost 4 bases, and 2 bases had no gene match. This CDR3 is CASSGGGPYEQYF. The CDR3 nucleotides read TGTGCCAGCAGTGGAGGGGGCCCCTACGAGCAGTACTTC.

On this clone itself: At the DNA level, this CDR3 is encoded by other sequences in the same sample as well. This sequence joins TRBV18 and TRBJ1-5, with 9 bases matching TRBD1. The CDR3 length is 15 residues. CDR1 and CDR2 from the germline V gene are KGHSH and LQKENI. Trimming removed 2 bases from V and 2 bases from J; junction bases left unmatched: 1. CDR3 protein: CASSPTGGGNQPQHF. The CDR3 DNA is TGTGCCAGCTCACCAACAGGGGGCGGCAATCAGCCCCAGCATTTT.

This chain connects TRBV19 to TRBJ1-1, with 7 bases matching TRBD1. This CDR3 comprises 15 residues. J was trimmed by 12 bases and V by 10 bases; bases with no gene match: 23. CDR1 is LNHDA and CDR2 is SQIVND in the germline V gene (reference sequence). The CDR3: CAIQGWLYTNRGPFF. The CDR3 bases are TGTGCCATCCAAGGGTGGTTGTATACCAACAGGGGCCCTTTCTTT. Full variable domain (remainder filled in from reference TRBV19 and TRBJ1-1): DGGITQSPKYLFRKEGQNVTLSCEQNLNHDAMYWYRQDPGQGLRLIYYSQIVNDFQKGDIAEGYSVSREKKESFPLTVTSAQKNPTAFYLCAIQGWLYTNRGPFFGQGTRLTVV.